The sequence of this T cell receptor (beta chain) was determined in a study of blood T cells in healthy people across ages. Study-wide results and caveats: PBMCs left unsorted prevented a conclusive naive versus antigen-experienced comparison.

Details on this clonotype: Its antigen is not identified.

Whenever a sample was processed, at least 6 million PBMCs were isolated. The germline V gene encodes CDR1 SNHLY and CDR2 FYNNEI. V trimming: 6 bases; J trimming: 4 bases; junction bases outside the gene matches: 10. The CDR3 consists of 15 residues. Sample-barcoded 5' priming and a J-beta primer mix drove a second PCR of about 6 to 12 cycles. A template-switch adaptor that had 12 random nucleotides put a tag on each cDNA molecule. TCRdb reanalysed the 5' RACE reads using MiXCR and keeps one entry per CDR3 protein. The data show around 1.5 million distinct CDR3 sequences, about 32% seen once. This sequence originates from a woman aged 25 to 39 in good health. Sequenced: blood. The rearrangement uses TRBV2 and TRBJ2-3, with 7 positions matching TRBD1. The CDR3 sequence: CASRDDRVGSDTQYF. Here the CDR3 DNA reads TGTGCCAGCAGAGACGACAGGGTTGGCTCAGATACGCAGTATTTT.